These T cell receptor beta chains were read from a single sample in a study of cytomegalovirus exposure and HLA in healthy donors. Sequencing used immunoSEQ multiplex PCR; TCRdb keeps in-frame clones, though not all of them. The sample lists under 100,000 clones, more than 60% occurring once. Material: PBMCs. All receptors derive from a man between 18 and 29 years old in good health and CMV-seropositive. CDR3s include the opening cysteine and the closing phenylalanine or tryptophan. Each record gives: V gene, J gene, clone size, D gene, CDR3 DNA, CDR3 protein. A D gene is named only where the DNA matches it firmly. The size entry is marked missing in some rows and otherwise reads once, few, many or a size class.

V: TRBV10-3
J: TRBJ2-1
size: NA
D: NA
DNA: TGTGCCATCAATGGGGGAGGGGGCAATGAGCAGTTCTTC
CDR3: CAINGGGGNEQFF

V: TRBV9
J: TRBJ2-1
size: once
D: TRBD2
DNA: TGTGCCAGCACCCGAACTAGCGGTTACAATGAGCAGTTCTTC
CDR3: CASTRTSGYNEQFF

V: TRBV9
J: TRBJ2-3
size: NA
D: TRBD2
DNA: TGTGCCAGCAGCGTAGCGGTAGCGGGAGGAGATACGCAGTATTTT
CDR3: CASSVAVAGGDTQYF

V: TRBV7-2
J: TRBJ2-7
size: NA
D: NA
DNA: TGTGCCAGCAGCTCCGGGAGCCTCCCCTACGAGCAGTACTTC
CDR3: CASSSGSLPYEQYF

V: TRBV29-1
J: TRBJ1-2
size: NA
D: NA
DNA: TGCAGCGTTGAACCCCCGAAGCGGAACGATGGCTACACCTTC
CDR3: CSVEPPKRNDGYTF

V: TRBV28
J: TRBJ1-5
size: NA
D: TRBD1
DNA: TGTGCCAGCAGTTTTCTAGATAGGACAGGGGGTCAGCCCCAGCATTTT
CDR3: CASSFLDRTGGQPQHF

V: TRBV6-1
J: TRBJ2-4
size: NA
D: NA
DNA: TGTGCCAGCAGCCCACGGGGGTCCAAAAACATTCAGTACTTC
CDR3: CASSPRGSKNIQYF

V: TRBV6-1
J: TRBJ2-5
size: NA
D: TRBD2
DNA: TGTGCCAGCAGTGAAAGCGGGAGGTCTCAGACCCAGTACTTC
CDR3: CASSESGRSQTQYF

V: TRBV9
J: TRBJ2-1
size: NA
D: TRBD1
DNA: TGTGCCAGCAGCGTCTCCGGGACAGGGCACAATGAGCAGTTCTTC
CDR3: CASSVSGTGHNEQFF

V: TRBV25-1
J: TRBJ2-5
size: NA
D: NA
DNA: TGTGCCAGCAGCCGGGAGACCCAGTACTTC
CDR3: CASSRETQYF

V: TRBV20-1
J: TRBJ2-2
size: NA
D: NA
DNA: TGCAGTGCCGAAAGACACGGGGAGCTGTTTTTT
CDR3: CSAERHGELFF

V: TRBV27
J: TRBJ1-1
size: NA
D: NA
DNA: TGTGCCAGCAGTCAATTCGGGGAAAAACCTGAAGCTTTCTTT
CDR3: CASSQFGEKPEAFF

V: TRBV28
J: TRBJ2-7
size: NA
D: TRBD2
DNA: TGTGCCAGCAGTCCCTTGCCGGGACTAGCGGGAGTTTTCCTCTCCTACGAGCAGTACTTC
CDR3: CASSPLPGLAGVFLSYEQYF

V: TRBV14
J: TRBJ2-3
size: NA
D: NA
DNA: TGTGCCAGCAGCCAAGAACGTGAGAGTGGTACGCAGTATTTT
CDR3: CASSQERESGTQYF

V: TRBV27
J: TRBJ2-7
size: NA
D: NA
DNA: TGTGCCAGCAGTTCTCCCTACGAGCAGTACTTC
CDR3: CASSSPYEQYF

V: TRBV5-8
J: TRBJ1-2
size: NA
D: NA
DNA: TGTGCCAGCAGAGAGAGACAGACAGATGGCTACACCTTC
CDR3: CASRERQTDGYTF

V: TRBV29-1
J: TRBJ2-3
size: NA
D: TRBD2
DNA: TGCAGCTACAACGACGGGGGGGGAGTTCGATCCACAGATACGCAGTATTTT
CDR3: CSYNDGGGVRSTDTQYF

V: TRBV6-5
J: TRBJ2-1
size: medium-sized
D: TRBD2
DNA: TGTGCCAGCAGTTACGGACTAGCGGGCTCCAATGAGCAGTTCTTC
CDR3: CASSYGLAGSNEQFF

V: TRBV5-1
J: TRBJ2-7
size: NA
D: NA
DNA: TGCGCCAGCAGCTTGGATGGCTTACCAGTCGAGCAGTACTTC
CDR3: CASSLDGLPVEQYF

V: TRBV6-1
J: TRBJ2-3
size: NA
D: NA
DNA: TGTGCCAGCAGTGATGGGGCAGCCTCTAGCACAGATACGCAGTATTTT
CDR3: CASSDGAASSTDTQYF

V: TRBV7-6
J: TRBJ2-7
size: NA
D: TRBD2
DNA: TGTGCCAGCAGCCCTGTAGCGGGAGTTCTCTACGAGCAGTACTTC
CDR3: CASSPVAGVLYEQYF

V: TRBV29-1
J: TRBJ2-7
size: NA
D: TRBD1
DNA: TGCAGCGGGGGACAGGGGCTCTACGAGCAGTACTTC
CDR3: CSGGQGLYEQYF

V: TRBV28
J: TRBJ1-5
size: NA
D: NA
DNA: TGTGCCAGCAGTTTTCGCACCACGGGCAATCAGCCCCAGCATTTT
CDR3: CASSFRTTGNQPQHF

V: TRBV4-1
J: TRBJ2-2
size: NA
D: NA
DNA: TGCGCCAGCAGCCCGACCCTAGTCGGGGAGCTGTTTTTT
CDR3: CASSPTLVGELFF

V: TRBV29-1
J: TRBJ1-1
size: NA
D: NA
DNA: TGCAGCGGCCGACGGGGGGGCGCCGCTTTCTTT
CDR3: CSGRRGGAAFF

V: TRBV7-9
J: TRBJ2-5
size: NA
D: TRBD1
DNA: TGTGCCAGCAGCTTACCTCGCGGACAGGAGGAAGAGACCCAGTACTTC
CDR3: CASSLPRGQEEETQYF

V: TRBV13
J: TRBJ2-3
size: NA
D: NA
DNA: TGTGCCAGCAGCCGTCGTCTAGATACGCAGTATTTT
CDR3: CASSRRLDTQYF

V: TRBV4-1
J: TRBJ2-7
size: NA
D: NA
DNA: TGCGCCAGCAGCCAAGATAGGCAGGGCTTCTACGAGCAGTACTTC
CDR3: CASSQDRQGFYEQYF

V: TRBV6-5
J: TRBJ2-1
size: NA
D: TRBD2
DNA: TGTGCCAGCAGTTCGAGCGGGAGCTCCTACAATGAGCAGTTCTTC
CDR3: CASSSSGSSYNEQFF

V: TRBV4-1
J: TRBJ1-1
size: NA
D: NA
DNA: TGCGCCAGCAGCCAAGTAGGGGTTCTGAACAGAGGTGAAGCTTTCTTT
CDR3: CASSQVGVLNRGEAFF

V: TRBV11-2
J: TRBJ2-7
size: NA
D: TRBD2
DNA: TGTGCCAGCAGCTTTCAGGCACTAGCGGGAGTAAAAGAGCAGTACTTC
CDR3: CASSFQALAGVKEQYF

V: TRBV6-5
J: TRBJ1-4
size: few
D: NA
DNA: TGTGCCAGCATGTGGCGGGGAGTTGGAAAACTGTTTTTT
CDR3: CASMWRGVGKLFF

V: TRBV6-6
J: TRBJ2-1
size: NA
D: TRBD2
DNA: TGTGCCAGCAGGGGTAGCGGGAGCTCCTACAATGAGCAGTTCTTC
CDR3: CASRGSGSSYNEQFF

V: TRBV29-1
J: TRBJ1-5
size: NA
D: NA
DNA: TGCAGCGCCCGGTGGGGCACGGGTCAGCCCCAGCATTTT
CDR3: CSARWGTGQPQHF

V: TRBV5-4
J: TRBJ2-3
size: NA
D: TRBD1
DNA: TGTGCCAGCAGCTCGAAGACAGGGTTAAACACAGATACGCAGTATTTT
CDR3: CASSSKTGLNTDTQYF

V: TRBV20-1
J: TRBJ2-7
size: NA
D: NA
DNA: TGCAGTGCTAGAGATCGGGACGAGCAGTACTTC
CDR3: CSARDRDEQYF